A single sample is the source of the 29 T cell receptor beta chains below, sequenced in a study of blood T cell repertoires in COVID-19. The repertoire was sequenced with immunoSEQ multiplex PCR; TCRdb's copy has only in-frame clones and lacks some. This sample carries some 150,000 clones, around 90% of them seen once, and the ten largest clones take roughly 5%. The sample was peripheral blood. These receptors were collected from a human donor in a cohort sampled during active COVID-19.

The chain is built from TRBV15 and TRBJ1-1; D is ambiguous. Per germline, CDR1 LNHNV and CDR2 YYDKDF (reference sequence). There are 15 residues in the CDR3. Trimming took off 0 bases at V and 1 base at J, with 9 bases between the two ends. The CDR3 protein is CATSRDRHTNTEAFF. In DNA, the CDR3 is TGTGCCACCAGCAGAGATCGACACACGAACACTGAAGCTTTCTTT.

V gene TRBV19 combines with J gene TRBJ2-7, with 11 nucleotides matching TRBD1. CDR3 length equals 14 residues. The germline CDR1 and CDR2 sequences are LNHDA and SQIVND (reference sequence). Trimming removed 4 bases from V and 7 bases from J; junction bases left unmatched: 6. The CDR3 region is CASSTGTGGREQYF. The CDR3 DNA reads as TGTGCCAGTAGTACCGGGACAGGGGGACGGGAGCAGTACTTC. Full variable domain (missing parts from reference TRBV19 and TRBJ2-7): DGGITQSPKYLFRKEGQNVTLSCEQNLNHDAMYWYRQDPGQGLRLIYYSQIVNDFQKGDIAEGYSVSREKKESFPLTVTSAQKNPTAFYLCASSTGTGGREQYFGPGTRLTVT.

V is TRBV6-1 and J is TRBJ1-5; 8 bases match TRBD1. The CDR3 totals 16 residues. CDR1 is MNHNS and CDR2 is SASEGT in the germline V gene. V shed 4 bases, J shed 3 bases, and the junction held 8 bases outside the gene matches. CDR3 bases: TGTGCCAGCAGTGGGTGGGCAGGGGGCTTCAATCAGCCCCAGCATTTT. Its protein is CASSGWAGGFNQPQHF.

The chain has TRBV5-1 and TRBJ2-3, with 8 bases that match TRBD2. This CDR3 spans 18 amino acids. V lost 1 base and J lost 5; bases outside the gene matches: 15. Germline CDR1 is SGHRS and CDR2 is YFSETQ. The CDR3 DNA reads TGCGCCAGCAGCTTGATCCCTTGGGGAGCGGGAGTGGTAGATACGCAGTATTTT. Translated, it gives CASSLIPWGAGVVDTQYF.

The chain carries TRBV2 and TRBJ2-7; D is unresolved. The ends were cut back, 1 base at V and 0 bases at J, with 7 bases in the middle. The CDR3 contains 14 residues. The V gene's germline CDR1 is SNHLY and CDR2 FYNNEI. The CDR3 nucleotides are TGTGCCAGCAGTGAAGTCGTCGTCTCCTACGAGCAGTACTTC. Translated: CASSEVVVSYEQYF.

The CDR3, as DNA: TGTGCCAGCAGGCGCACAGGGTTGGGCACCGGGGAGCTGTTTTTT. This codes for CASRRTGLGTGELFF. The chain combines TRBV28 with TRBJ2-2; possibly TRBD1 for D (6 bases). The V end lost 6 bases, the J end lost 4 bases, and 15 bases lay between the germline ends. The CDR3 loop spans 15 amino acids. CDR1 and CDR2 (germline): MDHEN, SYDVKM.

In this sample, this clone turned up many times. The chain links TRBV27 to TRBJ2-7; 8 bases fit TRBD1. There are 14 residues in the CDR3. Germline CDR1 reads MNHEY; CDR2 reads SMNVEV (reference sequence). The junction had 8 bases not matched to a gene; V was cut back by 5 bases and J by 5 bases. This CDR3 is CASSDRGLKDEQYF. DNA of the CDR3: TGTGCCAGCAGTGACAGGGGATTAAAGGACGAGCAGTACTTC.

The chain recombines TRBV7-9 with TRBJ2-5; TRBD2 matches at 12 bases. After removal of 6 bases from V and 4 bases from J, the junction contained 6 bases not matched to a gene. This CDR3 comprises 15 residues. The germline V gene encodes CDR1 SEHNR and CDR2 FQNEAQ (reference sequence). CDR3 in DNA: TGTGCCAGCAGAATTCCGGGACTAGCGGGAGAGACCCAGTACTTC. Its protein product is CASRIPGLAGETQYF. The full variable domain, its missing parts supplied by reference TRBV7-9 and TRBJ2-5, is DTGVSQNPRHKITKRGQNVTFRCDPISEHNRLYWYRQTLGQGPEFLTYFQNEAQLEKSRLLSDRFSAERPKGSFSTLEIQRTEQGDSAMYLCASRIPGLAGETQYFGPGTRLLVL.

V gene TRBV4-1 combines with J gene TRBJ1-5; D perhaps matches TRBD1 (6 bases). This CDR3 has 15 residues. Germline CDR1 is MGHRA and CDR2 is YSYEKL. V lost 1 base to trimming and J lost 11 bases, with 18 bases between them. The CDR3 here is CASSQGGGGVGSQHF. In nucleotides, the CDR3 is TGCGCCAGCAGCCAAGGAGGGGGTGGTGTGGGGTCCCAGCATTTT.

The V and J genes are TRBV5-6 and TRBJ2-5; perhaps TRBD1 as D (5 bases). The CDR3 is made up of 15 amino acids. Germline V gives CDR1 SGHDT, CDR2 YYEEEE. Trimming stripped 4 bases from V and 3 bases from J, with 16 bases between. The CDR3 DNA reads TGTGCCAGCAGCCCAGCCAAGGGGCGCGAAGAGACCCAGTACTTC. Its protein is CASSPAKGREETQYF.

This chain joins TRBV29-1 and TRBJ2-2, with D maybe TRBD1 (8 bases). The length of the CDR3 is 15 residues. Trimming stripped 5 bases from V and 0 bases from J, with 13 bases between. CDR1 and CDR2 (germline): SQVTM, ANQGSEA. CDR3 amino acids: CSVWTGTTNTGELFF. CDR3 DNA: TGCAGCGTTTGGACAGGGACTACGAACACCGGGGAGCTGTTTTTT.

This sequence joins TRBV5-1 and TRBJ2-3; TRBD1 matches at 7 bases. There are 20 residues in the CDR3. The germline V gene encodes CDR1 SGHRS and CDR2 YFSETQ. Trimming cost V 0 bases and J 0 bases; bases outside gene matches: 16. The CDR3 loop is CASSLVAGGDPNHSTDTQYF. CDR3 DNA sequence: TGCGCCAGCAGCTTGGTGGCAGGGGGAGACCCGAATCACAGCACAGATACGCAGTATTTT.

The chain carries TRBV14 and TRBJ2-3; D uncertain. The V end was cut by 0 bases, the J end by 4 bases, with 8 bases between. The CDR3 contains 14 residues. Germline CDR1 reads SGHDN; CDR2 reads FVKESK. Written as DNA, the CDR3 is TGTGCCAGCAGCCAAGACGCCGCAGCAGATACGCAGTATTTT. Translating gives CASSQDAAADTQYF.

This rearrangement joins TRBV18 to TRBJ2-7; 9 nucleotides agree with TRBD2. The V segment lost 3 bases and the J segment 1 base; nucleotides outside the gene matches: 4. Per germline, CDR1 KGHSH and CDR2 LQKENI. CDR3 length: 15 amino acids. This CDR3 reads CASSPGTSLSYEQYF. CDR3 nucleotides: TGTGCCAGCTCACCTGGGACTAGCCTTTCCTACGAGCAGTACTTC.

V is TRBV7-9 and J is TRBJ1-4, with 7 bases matching TRBD1. With 2 bases clipped from V and 3 bases from J, the junction kept 6 bases outside the gene matches. This CDR3 contains 16 residues. Germline V gene data show CDR1 as SEHNR and CDR2 as FQNEAQ (reference sequence). This CDR3 is CASSLTGQDPNEKLFF. The DNA of the CDR3 is TGTGCCAGCAGCTTAACCGGACAGGATCCTAATGAAAAACTGTTTTTT.

This chain uses TRBV5-1 with TRBJ1-2; tentatively, D is TRBD1 (6 bases). Germline CDR1 reads SGHRS; CDR2 reads YFSETQ. Trimming removed 3 bases at V and 2 bases at J, with 14 bases between. The CDR3 covers 15 residues. The CDR3 DNA reads as TGCGCCAGCAGCTGGTCAGGGGAGGGGAACTATGGCTACACCTTC. Encoded protein: CASSWSGEGNYGYTF.

V gene TRBV14 combines with J gene TRBJ2-7, with D perhaps matching TRBD1 (5 bases). The ends were cut back, 4 bases at V and 4 bases at J, with 17 bases in the middle. Germline V gene sequence: CDR1 SGHDN, CDR2 FVKESK. The length of the CDR3 is 15 residues. The CDR3 DNA sequence: TGTGCCAGCAGCCCCTTGGGTCAGGGTGGATACGAGCAGTACTTC. Residues: CASSPLGQGGYEQYF.

This clone was seen a single time. This chain connects TRBV11-2 to TRBJ2-1; TRBD2 matches 9 bases. CDR3 length: 17 residues. Germline values: CDR1 SGHAT, CDR2 FQNNGV. Trimming removed 7 bases from V and 4 bases from J; junction bases left unmatched: 14. The DNA for the CDR3 is TGTGCCAGCATACCAGTAGGGCGGGGGGGGCCTTACAATGAGCAGTTCTTC. This encodes CASIPVGRGGPYNEQFF.

The CDR3 reads CASSLTGSNQPQHF. CDR3 in DNA: TGTGCCAGCAGCTTGACAGGTAGCAATCAGCCCCAGCATTTT. J is TRBJ1-5 and V is TRBV7-9; the D gene is possibly TRBD1 (6 bases). CDR3 size: 14 residues. The V gene lost 3 bases and the J gene lost 0 bases, with 6 bases spanning the gap. The germline gives CDR1 SEHNR, CDR2 FQNEAQ (reference sequence). The full variable domain, with the rest looked up from reference TRBV7-9 and TRBJ1-5, is DTGVSQNPRHKITKRGQNVTFRCDPISEHNRLYWYRQTLGQGPEFLTYFQNEAQLEKSRLLSDRFSAERPKGSFSTLEIQRTEQGDSAMYLCASSLTGSNQPQHFGDGTRLSIL.

This chain joins TRBV6-5 and TRBJ1-3, with TRBD1 matching over 7 bases. Trimming removed 10 bases from V and 5 bases from J; junction bases left unmatched: 11. CDR1 is MNHEY and CDR2 is SVGAGI in the germline V gene. CDR3 size: 14 residues. In DNA form, the CDR3 reads TGTGCCACCAGGACAGGAATCGATAGAAACACCATATATTTT. Protein product: CATRTGIDRNTIYF.

This clone came up many times. The V call is TRBV9, the J call TRBJ1-3; tentatively, D is TRBD1 (5 bases). Germline-derived CDR1 and CDR2 are SGDLS and YYNGEE. V was shortened by 0 bases and J by 1 base, with 5 bases between the two germline ends. This CDR3 has 14 amino acids. CDR3 amino acids: CASSVGQSGNTIYF. The CDR3 nucleotides read TGTGCCAGCAGCGTAGGACAGTCTGGAAACACCATATATTTT.

This rearrangement joins TRBV18 to TRBJ2-5; D might be TRBD2 (5 bases). Between the trimmed V and J ends, which lost 3 bases and 6 bases, there was a span of 14 bases. CDR3 length: 14 amino acids. Germline V gene sequence: CDR1 KGHSH, CDR2 LQKENI. The CDR3 DNA follows: TGTGCCAGCTCACCGGGGAGCCCCCCGAAGACCCAGTACTTC. Protein: CASSPGSPPKTQYF. Together with reference TRBV18 and TRBJ2-5, the CDR3 gives the full variable domain: NAGVMQNPRHLVRRRGQEARLRCSPMKGHSHVYWYRQLPEEGLKFMVYLQKENIIDESGMPKERFSAEFPKEGPSILRIQQVVRGDSAAYFCASSPGSPPKTQYFGPGTRLLVL.

The chain carries TRBV5-1 and TRBJ1-1; tentatively, D is TRBD1 (6 bases). CDR1 is SGHRS and CDR2 is YFSETQ in the germline V gene. CDR3 length: 14 residues. Trimming took off 7 bases at V and 1 base at J, with 14 bases between the two ends. CDR3: CASFHGQSNTEAFF. CDR3 DNA: TGCGCCAGCTTCCATGGACAGTCGAACACTGAAGCTTTCTTT.

In DNA form, the CDR3 reads TGTGCCAGCAGCAGACGACAGGTTTCACCCCTCCACTTT. Translated: CASSRRQVSPLHF. The V call is TRBV7-2, the J call TRBJ1-6; perhaps TRBD1 as D (6 bases). With 5 bases removed from V and 9 bases from J, the gap between germline ends came to 11 bases. The germline V gene has CDR1 SGHTA and CDR2 FQGNSA. The CDR3 is 13 residues long.

The J gene is TRBJ2-3, the V gene TRBV14; 7 nucleotides agree with TRBD1. Losses at the gene ends were 4 bases for V and 3 bases for J; bases not matched to a gene: 7. CDR3 size: 15 residues. Germline V lookup: CDR1 SGHDN, CDR2 FVKESK. The CDR3 DNA is TGTGCCAGCAGCCGAGCGACAGGGTGGACAGATACGCAGTATTTT. Amino acid sequence: CASSRATGWTDTQYF.

V usage is TRBV28 and J usage is TRBJ1-2; 9 bases are shared with TRBD1. Germline V gene sequence: CDR1 MDHEN, CDR2 SYDVKM. Trimming removed 6 bases from V and 4 bases from J; junction bases left unmatched: 9. This CDR3 comprises 15 residues. The CDR3 reads CASSYAGQGSYGYTF. Written as DNA, the CDR3 is TGTGCCAGCAGCTATGCGGGACAGGGAAGCTATGGCTACACCTTC.

The V gene is TRBV6-5, the J gene TRBJ1-2, with a weak D call TRBD1 (5 bases). The CDR3 spans 15 residues. In germline, CDR1 is MNHEY, CDR2 SVGAGI. V lost 0 bases and J lost 2, with 10 bases in between. In DNA, the CDR3 is TGTGCCAGCAGTTACTCGAATGGGGCCAACTATGGCTACACCTTC. Protein: CASSYSNGANYGYTF.

The V gene is TRBV7-3, the J gene TRBJ2-1; no reliable D call. This CDR3 spans 15 amino acids. V lost 2 bases and J lost 9, with 17 bases in between. CDR1 is SGHTA, CDR2 FQGTGA, per germline. The CDR3 loop is CASSLLELSSGEQFF. In DNA form, the CDR3 reads TGTGCCAGCAGCTTATTAGAGTTGAGTTCCGGTGAGCAGTTCTTC.

The chain carries TRBV3-1 (or the pseudogene TRBV3-2) and TRBJ2-1, with 10 bases lining up with TRBD2. Germline-derived CDR1 and CDR2 are LGHDT and YNNKEL (reference sequence). The CDR3 spans 17 residues. Unmatched junction bases numbered 8, after V lost 1 base and J lost 5 bases. CDR3 in amino acids: CASSQAVKREGNNEQFF. The DNA of the CDR3 is TGTGCCAGCAGCCAAGCAGTAAAGCGGGAGGGTAACAATGAGCAGTTCTTC.